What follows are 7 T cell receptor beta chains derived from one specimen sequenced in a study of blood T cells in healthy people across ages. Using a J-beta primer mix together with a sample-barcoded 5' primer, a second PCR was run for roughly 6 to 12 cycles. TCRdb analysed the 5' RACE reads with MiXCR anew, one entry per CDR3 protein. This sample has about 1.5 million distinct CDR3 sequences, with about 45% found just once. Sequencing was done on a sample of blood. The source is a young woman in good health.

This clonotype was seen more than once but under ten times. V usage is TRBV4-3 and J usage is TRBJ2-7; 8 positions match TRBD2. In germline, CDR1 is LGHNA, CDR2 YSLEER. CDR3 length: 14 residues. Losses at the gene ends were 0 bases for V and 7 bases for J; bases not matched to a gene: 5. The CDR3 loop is CASSQETSDNEQYF. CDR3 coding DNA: TGCGCCAGCAGCCAAGAGACTAGCGACAATGAGCAGTACTTC.

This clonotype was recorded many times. This chain's CDR3 is CASIPGTGGSYEQYF. CDR3 DNA sequence: TGTGCCAGCATTCCCGGGACAGGGGGCTCCTACGAGCAGTACTTC. J is TRBJ2-7 and V is TRBV28; the match to TRBD1 covers 11 bases. The CDR3 consists of 15 residues. V lost 7 bases to trimming and J lost 0 bases; unmatched junction nucleotides: 5. Germline lookup yields CDR1 MDHEN and CDR2 SYDVKM. Filled out from reference TRBV28 and TRBJ2-7, the complete variable domain reads DVKVTQSSRYLVKRTGEKVFLECVQDMDHENMFWYRQDPGLGLRLIYFSYDVKMKEKGDIPEGYSVSREKKERFSLILESASTNQTSMYLCASIPGTGGSYEQYFGPGTRLTVT.

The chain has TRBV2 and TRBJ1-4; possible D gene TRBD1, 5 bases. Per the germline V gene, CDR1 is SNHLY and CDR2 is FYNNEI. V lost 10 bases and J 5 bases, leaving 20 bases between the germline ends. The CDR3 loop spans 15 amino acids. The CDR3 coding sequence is TGTGCCATCACCAAAGAAGGGGCGCGGAATGAAAAACTGTTTTTT. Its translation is CAITKEGARNEKLFF. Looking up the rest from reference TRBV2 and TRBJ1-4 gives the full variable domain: EPEVTQTPSHQVTQMGQEVILRCVPISNHLYFYWYRQILGQKVEFLVSFYNNEISEKSEIFDDQFSVERPDGSNFTLKIRSTKLEDSAMYFCAITKEGARNEKLFFGSGTQLSVL.

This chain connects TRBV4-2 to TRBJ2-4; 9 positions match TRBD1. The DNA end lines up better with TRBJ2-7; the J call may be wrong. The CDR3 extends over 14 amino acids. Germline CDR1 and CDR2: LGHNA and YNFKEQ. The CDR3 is CASSRWDRESEQYF. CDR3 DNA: TGTGCCAGCAGCCGATGGGACAGGGAGTCCGAGCAGTACTTC.

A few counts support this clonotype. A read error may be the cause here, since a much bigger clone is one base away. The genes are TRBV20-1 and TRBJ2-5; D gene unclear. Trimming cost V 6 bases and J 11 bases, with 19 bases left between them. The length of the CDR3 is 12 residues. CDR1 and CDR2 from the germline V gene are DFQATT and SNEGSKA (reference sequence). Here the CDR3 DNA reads TGCAGTGCCAATCCCAGTTTCGGTGAGCAGTACTTC. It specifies CSANPSFGEQYF.

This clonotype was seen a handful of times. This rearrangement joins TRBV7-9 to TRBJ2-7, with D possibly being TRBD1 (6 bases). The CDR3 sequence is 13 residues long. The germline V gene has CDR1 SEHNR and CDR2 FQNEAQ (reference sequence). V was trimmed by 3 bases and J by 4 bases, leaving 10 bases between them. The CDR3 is CASSFRDIYEQYF. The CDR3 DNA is TGTGCCAGCAGCTTCCGGGACATTTACGAGCAGTACTTC.

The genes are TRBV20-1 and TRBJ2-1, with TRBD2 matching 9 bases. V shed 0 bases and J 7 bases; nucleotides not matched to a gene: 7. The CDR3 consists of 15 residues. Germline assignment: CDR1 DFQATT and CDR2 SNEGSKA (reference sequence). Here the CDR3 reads CSARDPAGGPNEQFF. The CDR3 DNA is TGCAGTGCTAGAGATCCGGCGGGAGGGCCTAATGAGCAGTTCTTC.